This is a list of T cell receptor beta chains from one sample in a study of control samples from healthy donors and cancer patients. Profiled with immunoSEQ multiplex PCR; TCRdb holds only in-frame clones, not every one. The table includes tens of thousands of clones, roughly 83% detected once. The sample was PBMCs. Receptors were obtained from a man in his 70s with lung cancer. The CDR3 runs from the conserved cysteine through the conserved F or W. Each record gives: J gene, V gene, clone size, D gene, CDR3 length, CDR3 DNA, CDR3 protein. A D gene is named only where the DNA matches it firmly. For some rows the clone size is stated as once, few or many, or as a class when expanded; others skip it.

J gene: TRBJ2-5; V gene: TRBV19; clone size: -; D gene: TRBD2; CDR3 length: 17; CDR3 DNA: TGTGCCAGTAGTATATCTAGACTAGCGGGGGGGGCGAGGACCCAGTACTTC; CDR3 protein: CASSISRLAGGARTQYF
J gene: TRBJ1-5; V gene: TRBV7-9; clone size: -; D gene: -; CDR3 length: 15; CDR3 DNA: TGTGCCAGCAGCTTAGCGGTGGGGGGAGGTCAGCCCCAGCATTTT; CDR3 protein: CASSLAVGGGQPQHF
J gene: TRBJ1-5; V gene: TRBV6-5; clone size: once; D gene: -; CDR3 length: 13; CDR3 DNA: TGTGCCAGCTTCGGAACTCACAATCAGCCCCAGCATTTT; CDR3 protein: CASFGTHNQPQHF
J gene: TRBJ1-1; V gene: TRBV11-1; clone size: once; D gene: -; CDR3 length: 14; CDR3 DNA: TGTGCCAGCAGCCCCGGTGGCCCCCAGCAAGAAGCTTTCTTT; CDR3 protein: CASSPGGPQQEAFF
J gene: TRBJ1-1; V gene: TRBV25-1; clone size: once; D gene: TRBD1; CDR3 length: 16; CDR3 DNA: TGTGCCAGCAGTGATACCGGGACAGCAGTTAACACTGAAGCTTTCTTT; CDR3 protein: CASSDTGTAVNTEAFF
J gene: TRBJ2-7; V gene: TRBV12-5; clone size: -; D gene: -; CDR3 length: 16; CDR3 DNA: TGTGCTAGTGGTTTGGTACTAGGCGGGGTTAACCACGAGCAGTACTTC; CDR3 protein: CASGLVLGGVNHEQYF
J gene: TRBJ1-4; V gene: TRBV6-1; clone size: -; D gene: -; CDR3 length: 15; CDR3 DNA: TGTGCCAGCAGTGAAAGGTCAGATTATAATGAAAAACTGTTTTTT; CDR3 protein: CASSERSDYNEKLFF
J gene: TRBJ1-4; V gene: TRBV5-4; clone size: -; D gene: TRBD1; CDR3 length: 14; CDR3 DNA: TGTGCCAGCAGCCGAGGGGGCGGGGACGGAAAACTGTTTTTT; CDR3 protein: CASSRGGGDGKLFF
J gene: TRBJ1-1; V gene: TRBV6-5; clone size: -; D gene: -; CDR3 length: 12; CDR3 DNA: TGTGCCAGCCAGATGGGAAACACTGAAGCTTTCTTT; CDR3 protein: CASQMGNTEAFF
J gene: TRBJ1-4; V gene: TRBV3-1/TRBV3-2; clone size: -; D gene: -; CDR3 length: 16; CDR3 DNA: TGTGCCAGCAGCCCGAGGTTTGGTCAGAATAATGAAAAACTGTTTTTT; CDR3 protein: CASSPRFGQNNEKLFF
J gene: TRBJ2-1; V gene: TRBV6-2/TRBV6-3; clone size: -; D gene: TRBD2; CDR3 length: 17; CDR3 DNA: TGTGCCAGCAGTTACACTAGCGGGCGGAGCTCCTACAATGAGCAGTTCTTC; CDR3 protein: CASSYTSGRSSYNEQFF
J gene: TRBJ1-1; V gene: TRBV30; clone size: once; D gene: TRBD1; CDR3 length: 15; CDR3 DNA: TGTGCCTTGTCATCACAGGGGGCCTGGAACACTGAAGCTTTCTTT; CDR3 protein: CALSSQGAWNTEAFF
J gene: TRBJ2-7; V gene: TRBV30; clone size: -; D gene: -; CDR3 length: 10; CDR3 DNA: TGTGCCTGGATATCCTACGAGCAGTACTTC; CDR3 protein: CAWISYEQYF
J gene: TRBJ2-5; V gene: TRBV29-1; clone size: -; D gene: -; CDR3 length: 12; CDR3 DNA: TGCAGCGTTGACAGGGGACAAGAGACCCAGTACTTC; CDR3 protein: CSVDRGQETQYF
J gene: TRBJ2-5; V gene: TRBV3-1/TRBV3-2; clone size: -; D gene: TRBD2; CDR3 length: 12; CDR3 DNA: TGTGCCAGCAGCCGGGGAGGGGAGACCCAGTACTTC; CDR3 protein: CASSRGGETQYF
J gene: TRBJ1-2; V gene: TRBV4-1; clone size: -; D gene: TRBD1; CDR3 length: 15; CDR3 DNA: TGCGCCAGCAGCGTTAAGTTTGACAGGGACTATGGCTACACCTTC; CDR3 protein: CASSVKFDRDYGYTF
J gene: TRBJ1-6; V gene: TRBV5-8; clone size: once; D gene: -; CDR3 length: 14; CDR3 DNA: TGTGCCAGCAGACCGGGACGGTATAATTCACCCCTCCACTTT; CDR3 protein: CASRPGRYNSPLHF
J gene: TRBJ2-7; V gene: TRBV7-9; clone size: -; D gene: -; CDR3 length: 15; CDR3 DNA: TGTGCCAGCAGCTCACCCTACAGGGACATCAGCGAGCAGTACTTC; CDR3 protein: CASSSPYRDISEQYF
J gene: TRBJ1-5; V gene: TRBV12-5; clone size: -; D gene: -; CDR3 length: 15; CDR3 DNA: TGTGCTAGTGGTTTGGAGGGTCTGATCAATCAGCCCCAGCATTTT; CDR3 protein: CASGLEGLINQPQHF
J gene: TRBJ2-7; V gene: TRBV5-4; clone size: -; D gene: -; CDR3 length: 16; CDR3 DNA: TGTGCCAGCAGCTTGATTTTGCAGGGGGGCTCCTACGAGCAGTACTTC; CDR3 protein: CASSLILQGGSYEQYF
J gene: TRBJ2-3; V gene: TRBV6-2/TRBV6-3; clone size: once; D gene: -; CDR3 length: 14; CDR3 DNA: TGTGCCAGCAGTTACTCCTCTAGCACAGATACGCAGTATTTT; CDR3 protein: CASSYSSSTDTQYF
J gene: TRBJ2-3; V gene: TRBV19; clone size: -; D gene: -; CDR3 length: 15; CDR3 DNA: TGTGCCAGTAGTATTAGGGGGGGCCCCACAGATACGCAGTATTTT; CDR3 protein: CASSIRGGPTDTQYF
J gene: TRBJ1-6; V gene: TRBV5-1; clone size: -; D gene: TRBD1; CDR3 length: 17; CDR3 DNA: TGCGCCAGCAGCTCCGGGACAGGGGTCAGAGACAATTCACCCCTCCACTTT; CDR3 protein: CASSSGTGVRDNSPLHF
J gene: TRBJ2-7; V gene: TRBV11-1; clone size: -; D gene: TRBD2; CDR3 length: 15; CDR3 DNA: TGTGCCAGCAGCTATGGGACTAGCGGGGGAGGCGAGCAGTACTTC; CDR3 protein: CASSYGTSGGGEQYF
J gene: TRBJ1-1; V gene: TRBV19; clone size: -; D gene: TRBD1; CDR3 length: 13; CDR3 DNA: TGTGCCACAACGGGACAGTTGAACACTGAAGCTTTCTTT; CDR3 protein: CATTGQLNTEAFF
J gene: TRBJ1-2; V gene: TRBV28; clone size: -; D gene: -; CDR3 length: 12; CDR3 DNA: TGTGCCAGCAGTGGGGGGGTCTATGGCTACACCTTC; CDR3 protein: CASSGGVYGYTF
J gene: TRBJ1-5; V gene: TRBV6-2/TRBV6-3; clone size: -; D gene: TRBD1; CDR3 length: 17; CDR3 DNA: TGTGCCAGCAGTTACCCGGACAGGTTTTATAGCAATCAGCCCCAGCATTTT; CDR3 protein: CASSYPDRFYSNQPQHF
J gene: TRBJ1-6; V gene: TRBV3-1/TRBV3-2; clone size: -; D gene: -; CDR3 length: 15; CDR3 DNA: TGTGCCAGCAGCCTGACGGAAGGACCCAATTCACCCCTCCACTTT; CDR3 protein: CASSLTEGPNSPLHF
J gene: TRBJ2-3; V gene: TRBV9; clone size: -; D gene: -; CDR3 length: 18; CDR3 DNA: TGTGCCAGCAGCGTAGGGAAGGGCGGAACGGAAGGCACAGATACGCAGTATTTT; CDR3 protein: CASSVGKGGTEGTDTQYF
J gene: TRBJ2-2; V gene: TRBV5-4; clone size: -; D gene: TRBD2; CDR3 length: 16; CDR3 DNA: TGTGCCAGCAGCTCGCTAGCGGGGAGGAACACCGGGGAGCTGTTTTTT; CDR3 protein: CASSSLAGRNTGELFF
J gene: TRBJ1-1; V gene: TRBV12-3/TRBV12-4; clone size: -; D gene: -; CDR3 length: 13; CDR3 DNA: TGTGCCAGCACCATCTCGGGTGGCACTGAAGCTTTCTTT; CDR3 protein: CASTISGGTEAFF
J gene: TRBJ1-1; V gene: TRBV3-1/TRBV3-2; clone size: -; D gene: -; CDR3 length: 14; CDR3 DNA: TGTGCCAGCAGCCAAGCTGGCAGGGCCACTGAAGCTTTCTTT; CDR3 protein: CASSQAGRATEAFF
J gene: TRBJ2-7; V gene: TRBV5-6; clone size: -; D gene: TRBD1; CDR3 length: 12; CDR3 DNA: TGTGCCAGCAGCACAAACCGGGACAGTCAGTACTTC; CDR3 protein: CASSTNRDSQYF
J gene: TRBJ1-3; V gene: TRBV2; clone size: -; D gene: -; CDR3 length: 12; CDR3 DNA: TGTGCCAGCAACTGGAGGGGAAACACCATATATTTT; CDR3 protein: CASNWRGNTIYF
J gene: TRBJ1-4; V gene: TRBV27; clone size: -; D gene: TRBD1; CDR3 length: 14; CDR3 DNA: TGTGCCAGCAGTTTCGTAGGGGGCGGTGAAAAACTGTTTTTT; CDR3 protein: CASSFVGGGEKLFF
J gene: TRBJ2-2; V gene: TRBV11-2; clone size: -; D gene: TRBD1; CDR3 length: 14; CDR3 DNA: TGTGCCAGCAACACAGGGGTGGGCACCGGGGAGCTGTTTTTT; CDR3 protein: CASNTGVGTGELFF
J gene: TRBJ2-6; V gene: TRBV5-8; clone size: -; D gene: -; CDR3 length: 15; CDR3 DNA: TGTGCCAGCAGCTTCCGGGTCTCTGGGGCCAACGTCCTGACTTTC; CDR3 protein: CASSFRVSGANVLTF
J gene: TRBJ2-5; V gene: TRBV7-3; clone size: -; D gene: -; CDR3 length: 14; CDR3 DNA: TGTGCCAGCAGCTTAACTGGGTCCCAAGAGACCCAGTACTTC; CDR3 protein: CASSLTGSQETQYF